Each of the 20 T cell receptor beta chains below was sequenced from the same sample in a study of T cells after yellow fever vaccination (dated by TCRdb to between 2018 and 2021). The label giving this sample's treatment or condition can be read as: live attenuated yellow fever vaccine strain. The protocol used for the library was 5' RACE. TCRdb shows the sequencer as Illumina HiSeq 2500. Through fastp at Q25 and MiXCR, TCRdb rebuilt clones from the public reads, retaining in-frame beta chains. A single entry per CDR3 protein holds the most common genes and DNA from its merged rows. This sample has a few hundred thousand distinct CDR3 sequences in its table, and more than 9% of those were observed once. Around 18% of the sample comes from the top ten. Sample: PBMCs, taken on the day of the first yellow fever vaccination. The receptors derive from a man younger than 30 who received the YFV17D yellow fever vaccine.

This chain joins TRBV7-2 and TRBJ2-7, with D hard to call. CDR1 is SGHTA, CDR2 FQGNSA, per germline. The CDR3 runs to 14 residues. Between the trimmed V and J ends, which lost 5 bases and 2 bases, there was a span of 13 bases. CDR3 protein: CASSPLALPYEQYF. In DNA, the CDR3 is TGTGCCAGCAGCCCGTTGGCCCTCCCCTACGAGCAGTACTTC.

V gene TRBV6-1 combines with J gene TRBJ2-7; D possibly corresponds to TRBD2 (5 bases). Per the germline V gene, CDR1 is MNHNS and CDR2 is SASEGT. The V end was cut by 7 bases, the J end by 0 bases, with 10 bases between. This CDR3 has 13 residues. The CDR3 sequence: CASMDGLSYEQYV. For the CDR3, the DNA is TGTGCCAGCATGGACGGACTCTCCTACGAGCAGTACGTC.

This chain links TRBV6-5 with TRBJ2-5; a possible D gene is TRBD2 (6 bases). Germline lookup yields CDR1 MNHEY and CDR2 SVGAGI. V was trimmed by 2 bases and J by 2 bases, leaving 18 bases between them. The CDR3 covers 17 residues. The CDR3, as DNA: TGTGCCAGCAGTTACAAGGAGGCTAACAGCGGGCAAGAGACCCAGTACTTC. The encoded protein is CASSYKEANSGQETQYF.

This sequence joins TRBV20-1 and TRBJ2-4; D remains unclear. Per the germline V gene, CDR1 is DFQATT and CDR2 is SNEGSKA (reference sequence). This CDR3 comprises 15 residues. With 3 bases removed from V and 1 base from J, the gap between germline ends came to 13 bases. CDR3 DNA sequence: TGCAGTGCTAGTGACCCCGGCAGGGCCAAAAACATTCAGTACTTC. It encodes CSASDPGRAKNIQYF.

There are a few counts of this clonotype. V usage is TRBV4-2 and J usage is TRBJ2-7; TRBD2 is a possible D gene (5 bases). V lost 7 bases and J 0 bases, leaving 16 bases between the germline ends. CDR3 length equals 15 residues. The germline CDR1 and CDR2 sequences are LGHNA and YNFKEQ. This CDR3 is CASNVGLGDSYEQYF. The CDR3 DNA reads TGTGCCAGCAACGTCGGACTGGGAGACTCCTACGAGCAGTACTTC.

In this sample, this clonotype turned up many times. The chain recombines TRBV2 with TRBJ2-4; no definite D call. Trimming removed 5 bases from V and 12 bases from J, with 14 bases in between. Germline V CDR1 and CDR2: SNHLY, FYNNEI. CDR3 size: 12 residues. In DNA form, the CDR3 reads TGTGCCAGCAGTTCTCCCAACCAGGATCAGTACTTC. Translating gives CASSSPNQDQYF.

For the CDR3, the DNA is TGTGCCAGCAGTTACGGGCTGGGGTTGGAGACCCAGTACTTC. This codes for CASSYGLGLETQYF. The V and J genes are TRBV6-5 and TRBJ2-5; D call uncertain. Germline V gene data show CDR1 as MNHEY and CDR2 as SVGAGI. This CDR3 contains 14 residues. V was trimmed by 2 bases and J by 5 bases, leaving 12 bases between them.

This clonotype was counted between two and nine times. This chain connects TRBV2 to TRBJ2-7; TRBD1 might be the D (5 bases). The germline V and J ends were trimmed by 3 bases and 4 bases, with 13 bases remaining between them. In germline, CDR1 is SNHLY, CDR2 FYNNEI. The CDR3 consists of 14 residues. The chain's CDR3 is CASSEQGRSYEQYF. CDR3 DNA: TGTGCCAGCAGTGAGCAGGGAAGGTCTTACGAGCAGTACTTC.

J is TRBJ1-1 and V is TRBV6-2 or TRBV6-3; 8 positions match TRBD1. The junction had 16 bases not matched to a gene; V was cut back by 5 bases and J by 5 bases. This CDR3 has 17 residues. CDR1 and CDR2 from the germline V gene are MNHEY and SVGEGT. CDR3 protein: CASSTLPTGQGGTEAFF. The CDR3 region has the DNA TGTGCCAGCAGTACACTACCGACAGGACAGGGAGGGACTGAAGCTTTCTTT.

The CDR3 reads CASSFGQYSNQPQHF. As DNA, the CDR3 is TGTGCCAGCAGTTTCGGACAGTATAGCAATCAGCCCCAGCATTTT. The chain has TRBV12-3 or TRBV12-4 and TRBJ1-5; D perhaps matches TRBD1 (6 bases). Trimming left V 3 bases short and J 0 bases short, with 9 bases between. CDR3 length equals 15 residues.

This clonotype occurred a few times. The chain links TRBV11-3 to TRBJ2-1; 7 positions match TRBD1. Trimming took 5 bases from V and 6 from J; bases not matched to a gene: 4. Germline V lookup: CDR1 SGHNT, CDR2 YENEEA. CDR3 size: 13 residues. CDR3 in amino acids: CASSKDRVNEQFF. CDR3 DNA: TGTGCCAGCAGCAAAGACAGGGTCAATGAGCAGTTCTTC.

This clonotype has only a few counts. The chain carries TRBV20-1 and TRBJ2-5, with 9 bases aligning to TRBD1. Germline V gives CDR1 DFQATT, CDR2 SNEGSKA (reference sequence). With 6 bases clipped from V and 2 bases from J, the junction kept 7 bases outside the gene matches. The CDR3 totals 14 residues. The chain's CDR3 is CSAMIGQGQETQYF. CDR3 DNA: TGCAGTGCCATGATCGGACAGGGGCAAGAGACCCAGTACTTC.

The CDR3, as DNA: TGTGCCAGCAGTTTGGTGACCCATAGGCGGGAGACCCAGTACTTC. Translating it yields CASSLVTHRRETQYF. The rearrangement joins TRBV12-3 or TRBV12-4 to TRBJ2-5; no definite D call. The CDR3 is 15 residues long. The V end lost 3 bases, the J end lost 5 bases, and 16 bases lay between the germline ends.

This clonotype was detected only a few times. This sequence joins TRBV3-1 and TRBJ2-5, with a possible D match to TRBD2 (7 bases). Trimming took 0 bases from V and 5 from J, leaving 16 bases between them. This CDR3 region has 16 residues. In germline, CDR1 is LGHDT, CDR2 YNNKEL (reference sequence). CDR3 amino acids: CASSQDWGGGLETQYF. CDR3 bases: TGTGCCAGCAGCCAAGATTGGGGGGGGGGCTTGGAGACCCAGTACTTC.

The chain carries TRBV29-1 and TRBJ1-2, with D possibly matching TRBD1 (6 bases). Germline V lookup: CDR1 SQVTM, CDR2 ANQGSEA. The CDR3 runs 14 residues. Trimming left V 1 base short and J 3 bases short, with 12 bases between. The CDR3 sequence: CSVEAAGDYYGYTF. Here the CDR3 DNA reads TGCAGCGTTGAAGCGGCAGGGGATTACTATGGCTACACCTTC.

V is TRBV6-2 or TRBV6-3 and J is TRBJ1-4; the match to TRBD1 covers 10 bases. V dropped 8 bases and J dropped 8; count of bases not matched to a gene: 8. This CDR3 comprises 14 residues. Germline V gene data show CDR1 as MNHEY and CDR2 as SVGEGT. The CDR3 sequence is CASRPGQGNEKLFF. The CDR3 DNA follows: TGTGCCAGCCGCCCGGGACAGGGGAACGAAAAACTGTTTTTT.

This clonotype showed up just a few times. The CDR3 region is CASSKTGDTEAFF. Here the CDR3 DNA reads TGTGCCAGCAGTAAAACAGGGGACACTGAAGCTTTCTTT. The chain combines TRBV6-1 with TRBJ1-1, with TRBD1 matching 7 bases. J gave up 3 bases and V 5 bases, and 3 bases lay outside the gene matches. The CDR3 loop spans 13 amino acids. CDR1 is MNHNS and CDR2 is SASEGT in the germline V gene.

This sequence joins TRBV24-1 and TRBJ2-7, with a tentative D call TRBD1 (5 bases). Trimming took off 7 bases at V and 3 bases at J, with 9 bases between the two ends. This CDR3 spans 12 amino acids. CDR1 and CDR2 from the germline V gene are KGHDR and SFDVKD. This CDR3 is CATSRQFYEQYF. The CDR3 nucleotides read TGTGCCACCAGCAGACAGTTCTACGAGCAGTACTTC.

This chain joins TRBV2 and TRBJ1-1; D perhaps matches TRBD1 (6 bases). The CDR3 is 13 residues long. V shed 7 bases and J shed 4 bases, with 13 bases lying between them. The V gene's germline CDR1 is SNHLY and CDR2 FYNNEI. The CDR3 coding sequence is TGTGCCAGCACGGGGGGCGCGGGCACTGAAGCTTTCTTT. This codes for CASTGGAGTEAFF.

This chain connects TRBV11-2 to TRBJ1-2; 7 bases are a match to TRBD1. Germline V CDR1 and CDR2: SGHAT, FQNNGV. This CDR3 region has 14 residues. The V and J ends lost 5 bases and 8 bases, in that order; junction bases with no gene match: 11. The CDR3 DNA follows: TGTGCCAGCAGCCCCCGGGAGGGGGCGGGAGGCTACACCTTC. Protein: CASSPREGAGGYTF.